The 24 T cell receptor beta chains below come from one sample, sequenced in a study of spatial heterogeneity in lung cancer. One entry per CDR3 protein, called by TCRdb with MiXCR from the 5' RACE reads. The table records more than 12,000 distinct CDR3 sequences, 10% to 14% of them present only once. Stated time point: sample taken at primary tumor resection. Unsorted samples of tumor, nontumor lung or frozen PBMC had their whole RNA sequenced. The starting material was PBMCs, obtained at surgery. The receptors were gathered from a female donor with early-stage non-small cell lung cancer.

This clonotype was found many times. V is TRBV29-1 and J is TRBJ2-2, with D perhaps being TRBD1 or TRBD2 (5 bases each). The germline CDR1 and CDR2 sequences are SQVTM and ANQGSEA. Trimming took 1 base from V and 4 from J, leaving 16 bases between them. There are 16 residues in the CDR3. The CDR3 loop is CSVEARDRIGTGELFF. The CDR3 DNA reads as TGCAGCGTTGAAGCACGGGACCGAATTGGCACCGGGGAGCTGTTTTTT.

This clonotype was seen ten or more times. The chain recombines TRBV29-1 with TRBJ1-5; TRBD1 matches at 7 bases. The trim removed 4 bases at V and 4 bases at J, leaving 1 base unmatched. The CDR3 has 12 residues. Germline loops: CDR1 SQVTM, CDR2 ANQGSEA. CDR3 sequence reads: CSVGDSNQPQHF. The CDR3 DNA reads TGCAGCGTTGGGGACAGTAATCAGCCCCAGCATTTT.

The sample holds many counts of this clonotype. The chain employs TRBV4-1 and TRBJ1-5; D gene uncertain. CDR1 and CDR2 from the germline V gene are MGHRA and YSYEKL. Trimming left V 0 bases short and J 3 bases short, with 12 bases between. This CDR3 spans 16 amino acids. In nucleotides, the CDR3 is TGCGCCAGCAGCCAAGAAATGACACGTCTCAATCAGCCCCAGCATTTT. Translation: CASSQEMTRLNQPQHF.

This clonotype was recorded many times. The V call is TRBV7-8, the J call TRBJ2-7; D may correspond to TRBD1 or TRBD2 (6 bases each). The CDR3 spans 15 residues. Trimming removed 3 bases from V and 6 bases from J, with 18 bases in between. Germline V CDR1 and CDR2: SGHVS, FQNEAQ. DNA of the CDR3: TGTGCCAGCAGCTTCGGGGGCGGCCCGTCTGGCGAGCAGTACTTC. Translation gives CASSFGGGPSGEQYF.

Many counts were recorded for this clonotype. The rearrangement uses TRBV5-4 and TRBJ2-3; TRBD1 might be the D (5 bases). Trimming took off 2 bases at V and 5 bases at J, with 9 bases between the two ends. This CDR3 has 13 amino acids. Per germline, CDR1 SGHNT and CDR2 YYREEE (reference sequence). The CDR3: CASSLGVGDTQYF. The CDR3 region has the DNA TGTGCCAGCAGCTTAGGGGTTGGAGATACGCAGTATTTT.

The sample holds many counts of this clonotype. The gene calls are TRBV24-1 and TRBJ2-5; the D is unclear. The V end lost 4 bases, the J end lost 2 bases, and 10 bases lay between the germline ends. This CDR3 spans 14 amino acids. The germline gives CDR1 KGHDR, CDR2 SFDVKD. In nucleotides, the CDR3 is TGTGCCACCAGTGAACATTACATGCAAGAGACCCAGTACTTC. Protein sequence: CATSEHYMQETQYF.

This clonotype was counted only a few times. The chain employs TRBV9 and TRBJ1-1; 9 nucleotides align to TRBD1. CDR1 is SGDLS, CDR2 YYNGEE, per germline. V gave up 0 bases and J gave up 3 bases; unmatched junction bases: 3. This CDR3 contains 15 residues. Written as DNA, the CDR3 is TGTGCCAGCAGCGTAGGTGACAGGGGGTACACTGAAGCTTTCTTT. Its translation: CASSVGDRGYTEAFF.

This clonotype showed up many times. This rearrangement joins TRBV4-1 to TRBJ2-7, with 11 positions matching TRBD2. The germline gives CDR1 MGHRA, CDR2 YSYEKL. This CDR3 has 15 amino acids. This CDR3 is CGWRLAGGPNHEQYF. CDR3 coding DNA: TGCGGATGGAGGCTAGCGGGGGGACCTAACCACGAGCAGTACTTC.

This clonotype was recorded many times. The rearrangement links TRBV24-1 to TRBJ2-3; a possible D gene is TRBD1 (8 bases). The CDR3 has 16 amino acids. Germline V CDR1 and CDR2: KGHDR, SFDVKD. Trimming pared 0 bases from V and 6 bases from J, leaving 15 bases between. This CDR3 reads CATSDLGQGGLDTQYF. As DNA, the CDR3 is TGTGCCACCAGTGATTTGGGACAGGGAGGGCTGGATACGCAGTATTTT.

This clonotype was counted many times. The chain combines TRBV27 with TRBJ2-7; D is undetermined. Germline-derived CDR1 and CDR2 are MNHEY and SMNVEV (reference sequence). V dropped 3 bases and J dropped 0 bases, with 12 bases sitting between them. This CDR3 spans 15 amino acids. This CDR3 is CASSFTALSSYEQYF. CDR3 nucleotide sequence: TGTGCCAGCAGTTTCACGGCCTTGAGCTCCTACGAGCAGTACTTC.

This clonotype showed up just a few times. The rearrangement uses TRBV19 and TRBJ2-1, with 8 positions matching TRBD1. The germline V gene encodes CDR1 LNHDA and CDR2 SQIVND (reference sequence). The CDR3 extends over 14 amino acids. The V and J ends lost 8 bases and 3 bases, in that order; junction bases with no gene match: 6. The chain's CDR3 is CASGPGQDYNEQFF. The CDR3, as DNA: TGTGCCAGTGGGCCGGGACAGGACTACAATGAGCAGTTCTTC.

This clonotype occurred many times. V is TRBV6-6 and J is TRBJ2-5; D tentatively fits TRBD1 or TRBD2 (5 bases each). The V and J ends lost 5 bases and 11 bases respectively, with 24 bases between them. Germline V gene sequence: CDR1 MNHNY, CDR2 SVGAGI (reference sequence). This CDR3 spans 15 amino acids. CDR3 sequence reads: CASSLSGGQPGLQYF. In DNA, the CDR3 is TGTGCCAGCAGTCTCTCAGGAGGACAACCAGGATTACAGTACTTC.

This clonotype was detected many times. The chain links TRBV12-3 or TRBV12-4 to TRBJ2-1; D perhaps matches TRBD2 (6 bases). Trimming shortened V by 8 bases and J by 3 bases, and 14 bases separated the two germline ends. This CDR3 contains 14 residues. This chain's CDR3 is CASGGGLHYNEQFF. CDR3 coding DNA: TGTGCCAGCGGTGGTGGACTACACTACAATGAGCAGTTCTTC.

This clonotype has at least ten counts. V and J are TRBV19 and TRBJ2-7, with D possibly called TRBD1 or TRBD2 (5 bases each). Germline-derived CDR1 and CDR2 are LNHDA and SQIVND (reference sequence). This CDR3 is built from 15 residues. The germline V and J ends were trimmed by 7 bases and 3 bases, with 19 bases remaining between them. The DNA of the CDR3 is TGTGCCAGTACCACCGGGACGTCCGAATTCTACGAGCAGTACTTC. It yields the protein CASTTGTSEFYEQYF. Using reference TRBV19 and TRBJ2-7 for the parts outside the CDR3, the full variable domain is DGGITQSPKYLFRKEGQNVTLSCEQNLNHDAMYWYRQDPGQGLRLIYYSQIVNDFQKGDIAEGYSVSREKKESFPLTVTSAQKNPTAFYLCASTTGTSEFYEQYFGPGTRLTVT.

This clonotype was picked up many times. The chain couples TRBV5-6 to TRBJ2-1, with 9 bases lining up with TRBD1. CDR1 and CDR2 (germline): SGHDT, YYEEEE. This CDR3 region has 15 residues. Trimming at V came to 0 bases and at J to 4 bases, leaving 2 bases not matched to a gene. The CDR3, as DNA: TGTGCCAGCAGCTTGGGGGACAGGGCGTACAATGAGCAGTTCTTC. This translates into CASSLGDRAYNEQFF.

With regard to this clonotype: This may come from a read error, since a much larger clone is one base off. The chain joins TRBV19 to TRBJ1-2; D gene ambiguous. The germline V gene has CDR1 LNHDA and CDR2 SQIVND (reference sequence). There are 14 residues in the CDR3. DNA for the CDR3: TGTGCCAGTAGTCCAGTGGGGATCAACTATGGCTGCACCTTC. This encodes CASSPVGINYGCTF. Using reference TRBV19 and TRBJ1-2 for the parts outside the CDR3, the full variable domain is DGGITQSPKYLFRKEGQNVTLSCEQNLNHDAMYWYRQDPGQGLRLIYYSQIVNDFQKGDIAEGYSVSREKKESFPLTVTSAQKNPTAFYLCASSPVGINYGCTFGSGTRLTVV.

This clonotype ranks as medium-sized. The chain uses TRBV10-3 and TRBJ2-3; D remains unclear. V was shortened by 2 bases and J by 2 bases, with 2 bases between the two germline ends. This CDR3 has 12 amino acids. Germline CDR1 and CDR2: ENHRY and SYGVKD. CDR3 coding DNA: TGTGCCATCAGTGAGCCCACAGATACGCAGTATTTT. Encoded protein: CAISEPTDTQYF.

This clonotype appeared many times. V is TRBV19 and J is TRBJ1-2; 8 positions agree with TRBD1. Looked up from germline, CDR1 is LNHDA and CDR2 is SQIVND (reference sequence). This CDR3 has 13 amino acids. V was clipped by 7 bases and J by 3 bases; unmatched bases: 4. CDR3 DNA sequence: TGTGCCAGTAACTCGGGACAGGACTATGGCTACACCTTC. It codes for CASNSGQDYGYTF. The full variable domain, rest sourced from reference TRBV19 and TRBJ1-2, is DGGITQSPKYLFRKEGQNVTLSCEQNLNHDAMYWYRQDPGQGLRLIYYSQIVNDFQKGDIAEGYSVSREKKESFPLTVTSAQKNPTAFYLCASNSGQDYGYTFGSGTRLTVV.

CDR3 coding DNA: TGCAGCGTCGGAATAGGAGGGACAGGGGCATCCGAGCAGTACTTC. Its translation is CSVGIGGTGASEQYF. The V call is TRBV29-1, the J call TRBJ2-7, with 10 bases matching TRBD1. Per the germline V gene, CDR1 is SQVTM and CDR2 is ANQGSEA. The CDR3 spans 15 residues. V trimming: 6 bases; J trimming: 6 bases; junction bases outside the gene matches: 14.

This clonotype came up many times. The chain joins TRBV7-9 to TRBJ1-1; the match to TRBD1 covers 7 bases. Germline CDR1 reads SEHNR; CDR2 reads FQNEAQ (reference sequence). V gave up 5 bases and J gave up 0 bases; unmatched junction bases: 9. This CDR3 comprises 16 residues. The CDR3 is CASSPTQGGVNTEAFF. For the CDR3, the DNA is TGTGCCAGCAGCCCTACGCAGGGGGGGGTGAACACTGAAGCTTTCTTT.

The sample holds many counts of this clonotype. The chain is built from TRBV30 and TRBJ2-7; the match to TRBD1 covers 11 bases. The CDR3 spans 13 residues. Germline V gives CDR1 GTSNPN, CDR2 SVGIG (reference sequence). Trimming took 7 bases from V and 5 from J; bases not matched to a gene: 7. The DNA for the CDR3 is TGTGCCTTAAGGACAGGGGGCAAGAACGAGCAGTACTTC. Translating gives CALRTGGKNEQYF. The variable domain in full, with the rest retrieved from reference TRBV30 and TRBJ2-7, is SQTIHQWPATLVQPVGSPLSLECTVEGTSNPNLYWYRQAAGRGLQLLFYSVGIGQISSEVPQNLSASRPQDRQFILSSKKLLLSDSGFYLCALRTGGKNEQYFGPGTRLTVT.

This chain joins TRBV3-1 and TRBJ2-2, with unresolved D. Per the germline V gene, CDR1 is LGHDT and CDR2 is YNNKEL (reference sequence). The CDR3 extends over 15 amino acids. The V end lost 1 base, the J end lost 5 bases, and 11 bases lay between the germline ends. DNA for the CDR3: TGTGCCAGCAGCCAAGCCCCGATGTGGACCGGGGAGCTGTTTTTT. It specifies CASSQAPMWTGELFF.

The V gene is TRBV4-2, the J gene TRBJ2-3; D uncertain. The V end was cut by 1 base, the J end by 4 bases, with 6 bases between. There are 13 residues in the CDR3. Looked up from germline, CDR1 is LGHNA and CDR2 is YNFKEQ. CDR3 region: CASSQVGSDTQYF. CDR3 coding DNA: TGTGCCAGCAGCCAAGTGGGCTCAGATACGCAGTATTTT.

Many counts were recorded for this clonotype. The chain carries TRBV5-5 and TRBJ2-7, with a tentative D call TRBD2 (6 bases). Germline V CDR1 and CDR2: SGHKS, YYEKEE (reference sequence). The CDR3 spans 14 residues. V lost 1 base to trimming and J lost 2 bases, with 10 bases between them. CDR3 DNA: TGTGCCAGCAGCTTGTGGGGGGAGGCCTACGAGCAGTACTTC. It encodes CASSLWGEAYEQYF.